These 13 T cell receptor beta chains came from one sample sequenced in a study of OX40 agonist ivuxolimab in advanced cancers. Assay: immunoSEQ multiplex PCR; the TCRdb copy retains only in-frame clones and omits some. The table has approximately 80,000 clones, roughly 87% seen once; the top ten hold around 0.33%. Source: CD4+ or CD8+ T cells sorted from blood, taken in a trial of the OX40 agonist ivuxolimab. The receptors here all came from an adult with an advanced solid tumor such as melanoma, head and neck, liver or kidney cancer.

The V call is TRBV7-9, the J call TRBJ1-2, with 8 bases that match TRBD1. The CDR3 loop spans 16 amino acids. Germline V gives CDR1 SEHNR, CDR2 FQNEAQ (reference sequence). Losses at the gene ends were 0 bases for V and 3 bases for J; bases not matched to a gene: 6. In nucleotides, the CDR3 is TGTGCCAGCAGCTTAGCGAGGTCAGGGGGCGACTATGGCTACACCTTC. Its protein is CASSLARSGGDYGYTF.

The chain uses TRBV7-2 and TRBJ1-5; tentatively, D is TRBD1 (5 bases). V was shortened by 2 bases and J by 2 bases, with 7 bases between the two germline ends. From germline, CDR1 is SGHTA and CDR2 FQGNSA. This CDR3 has 14 residues. The chain's CDR3 is CASSLKQGNQPQHF. As DNA, the CDR3 is TGTGCCAGCAGCTTAAAACAGGGCAATCAGCCCCAGCATTTT.

V usage is TRBV28 and J usage is TRBJ2-2; possible D gene TRBD1, 5 bases. Germline CDR1 reads MDHEN; CDR2 reads SYDVKM. Between the trimmed V and J ends, which lost 6 bases and 0 bases, there was a span of 14 bases. The CDR3 loop spans 16 amino acids. CDR3 sequence: CASSPGHMSNTGELFF. CDR3 DNA sequence: TGTGCCAGCAGCCCCGGACATATGTCGAACACCGGGGAGCTGTTTTTT.

The chain carries TRBV18 and TRBJ2-5; 10 bases match TRBD1. CDR1 is KGHSH and CDR2 is LQKENI in the germline V gene. The CDR3 has 15 residues. V dropped 0 bases and J dropped 5; count of bases not matched to a gene: 3. The CDR3 sequence is CASSPPGQGVETQYF. In DNA form, the CDR3 reads TGTGCCAGCTCACCACCAGGACAGGGGGTTGAGACCCAGTACTTC.

V gene TRBV6-1 combines with J gene TRBJ2-6, with D uncertain. Deletions cut 3 bases from V and 2 bases from J, with 14 bases between. CDR3 size: 17 residues. Per the germline V gene, CDR1 is MNHNS and CDR2 is SASEGT. CDR3: CASSDSDGRAGANVLTF. In DNA form, the CDR3 reads TGTGCCAGCAGTGATTCCGACGGGCGAGCTGGGGCCAACGTCCTGACTTTC.

The count of this clone is one. The rearrangement joins TRBV6-5 to TRBJ2-2; 8 nucleotides match TRBD1. There are 15 residues in the CDR3. Germline CDR1 is MNHEY and CDR2 is SVGAGI. Losses at the gene ends were 7 bases for V and 2 bases for J; bases not matched to a gene: 6. CDR3 in amino acids: CASKRQGSNTGELFF. In nucleotides, the CDR3 is TGTGCCAGCAAGCGACAGGGGAGTAACACCGGGGAGCTGTTTTTT.

V gene TRBV6-5 combines with J gene TRBJ1-2; a weak D match, TRBD1 (6 bases). The CDR3 is made up of 13 amino acids. Trimming pared 6 bases from V and 2 bases from J, leaving 10 bases between. Per germline, CDR1 MNHEY and CDR2 SVGAGI. The CDR3, as DNA: TGTGCCAGCAGCCAAACAGGGAACTATGGCTACACCTTC. It encodes CASSQTGNYGYTF.

The chain joins TRBV19 to TRBJ1-2; D unresolved. V was trimmed by 5 bases and J by 2 bases, leaving 21 bases between them. In germline, CDR1 is LNHDA, CDR2 SQIVND (reference sequence). This CDR3 spans 17 amino acids. CDR3 protein: CASSRNGLQGPNYGYTF. The DNA of the CDR3 is TGTGCCAGTAGTCGAAACGGCCTCCAAGGGCCCAACTATGGCTACACCTTC. Full variable domain (rest looked up from reference TRBV19 and TRBJ1-2): DGGITQSPKYLFRKEGQNVTLSCEQNLNHDAMYWYRQDPGQGLRLIYYSQIVNDFQKGDIAEGYSVSREKKESFPLTVTSAQKNPTAFYLCASSRNGLQGPNYGYTFGSGTRLTVV.

The J gene is TRBJ2-3, the V gene TRBV7-9, with TRBD2 matching over 8 bases. The CDR3 runs to 15 residues. Germline trimming cut 6 bases from V and 5 bases from J; bases unmatched to any gene: 10. The germline CDR1 and CDR2 sequences are SEHNR and FQNEAQ (reference sequence). The CDR3 reads CASRRRTSNGDTQYF. The CDR3 coding sequence is TGTGCCAGCAGGCGCCGGACTAGCAATGGAGATACGCAGTATTTT.

The chain uses TRBV15 and TRBJ1-6, with TRBD1 matching over 7 bases. Germline values: CDR1 LNHNV, CDR2 YYDKDF (reference sequence). The ends lost 4 bases at V and 4 bases at J; junction bases unmatched: 1. This CDR3 comprises 14 residues. The CDR3 sequence is CATSKDRYNSPLHF. The CDR3 nucleotides read TGTGCCACCAGCAAGGACAGGTATAATTCACCCCTCCACTTT.

This clone was detected only a few times. The rearrangement uses TRBV7-9 and TRBJ1-1, with TRBD1 matching over 12 bases. CDR3 length equals 16 residues. J gave up 5 bases and V 5 bases, and 9 bases lay outside the gene matches. CDR1 is SEHNR and CDR2 is FQNEAQ in the germline V gene (reference sequence). CDR3 nucleotides: TGTGCCAGCAGCCCGCACTTGGGACAGGGGGCAACTGAAGCTTTCTTT. It encodes CASSPHLGQGATEAFF. Full variable domain (remainder filled in from reference TRBV7-9 and TRBJ1-1): DTGVSQNPRHKITKRGQNVTFRCDPISEHNRLYWYRQTLGQGPEFLTYFQNEAQLEKSRLLSDRFSAERPKGSFSTLEIQRTEQGDSAMYLCASSPHLGQGATEAFFGQGTRLTVV.

This chain joins TRBV28 and TRBJ1-2; perhaps TRBD1 as D (6 bases). CDR3 size: 14 residues. V dropped 2 bases and J dropped 7 bases, with 14 bases sitting between them. CDR1 and CDR2 (germline): MDHEN, SYDVKM. This chain's CDR3 is CASSLTDRFGGYTF. DNA for the CDR3: TGTGCCAGCAGTTTAACGGACAGATTCGGTGGCTACACCTTC.

This chain joins TRBV19 and TRBJ2-1; D uncertain. Germline CDR1 LNHDA, CDR2 SQIVND (reference sequence). The CDR3 contains 14 residues. V was clipped by 0 bases and J by 6 bases, with 9 bases between them. The DNA of the CDR3 is TGTGCCAGTAGTATAGAAACGGGTTCCAATGAGCAGTTCTTC. It is translated as CASSIETGSNEQFF.